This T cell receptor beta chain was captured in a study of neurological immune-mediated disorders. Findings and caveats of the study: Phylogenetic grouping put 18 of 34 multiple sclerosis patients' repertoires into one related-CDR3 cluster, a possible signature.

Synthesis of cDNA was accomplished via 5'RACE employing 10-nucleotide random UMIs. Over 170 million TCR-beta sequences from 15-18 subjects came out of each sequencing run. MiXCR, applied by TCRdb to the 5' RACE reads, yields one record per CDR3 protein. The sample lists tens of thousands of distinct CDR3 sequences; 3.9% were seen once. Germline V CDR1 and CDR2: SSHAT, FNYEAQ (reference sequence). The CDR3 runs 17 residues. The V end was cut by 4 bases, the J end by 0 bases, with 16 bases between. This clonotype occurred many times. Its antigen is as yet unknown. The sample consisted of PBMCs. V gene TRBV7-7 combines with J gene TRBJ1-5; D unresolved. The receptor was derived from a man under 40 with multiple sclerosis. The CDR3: CASSSTSGSDSNQPQHF. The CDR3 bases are TGTGCCAGCAGCTCCACGAGTGGGTCCGATAGCAATCAGCCCCAGCATTTT.